Below, 8 T cell receptor beta chains from the same sample are listed, as sequenced in a study of OX40 agonist ivuxolimab in advanced cancers. Using immunoSEQ multiplex PCR, the repertoire was profiled, and TCRdb retains in-frame clones only, with some absent. The sample includes 45,000 to 60,000 clones, 85% to 90% of them seen just once. Sample: CD4+ or CD8+ T cells sorted from blood, taken in a trial of the OX40 agonist ivuxolimab. Receptors were obtained from an adult with an advanced solid tumor such as melanoma, head and neck, liver or kidney cancer.

V and J are TRBV18 and TRBJ2-6; no definite D call. This CDR3 region has 14 residues. V was pared by 2 bases and J by 2 bases, with 4 bases between. Germline V gives CDR1 KGHSH, CDR2 LQKENI. This CDR3 reads CASSPDPGANVLTF. CDR3 in DNA: TGTGCCAGCTCACCAGACCCTGGGGCCAACGTCCTGACTTTC. Filled out from reference TRBV18 and TRBJ2-6, the complete variable domain reads NAGVMQNPRHLVRRRGQEARLRCSPMKGHSHVYWYRQLPEEGLKFMVYLQKENIIDESGMPKERFSAEFPKEGPSILRIQQVVRGDSAAYFCASSPDPGANVLTFGAGSRLTVL.

V and J are TRBV7-2 and TRBJ2-7; unclear D gene. Trimming took 4 bases from V and 2 from J, leaving 12 bases between them. Germline-derived CDR1 and CDR2 are SGHTA and FQGNSA. The CDR3 is 14 amino acids. This CDR3 reads CASSSNRAAYEQYF. CDR3 DNA sequence: TGTGCCAGCAGCTCTAACCGGGCCGCCTACGAGCAGTACTTC.

This clone was counted once. The chain is built from TRBV6-5 and TRBJ2-1; the D gene is possibly TRBD1 (6 bases). V was cut by 7 bases and J by 5 bases, with 9 bases left in between. This CDR3 has 12 amino acids. CDR1 is MNHEY, CDR2 SVGAGI, per germline. The DNA of the CDR3 is TGTGCCAGCAAGGACAGAGACAATGAGCAGTTCTTC. It codes for CASKDRDNEQFF.

The rearrangement uses TRBV7-3 and TRBJ2-5, with 7 bases matching TRBD1. After removal of 5 bases from V and 2 bases from J, the junction contained 2 bases not matched to a gene. The CDR3 is 13 residues long. Germline CDR1 and CDR2: SGHTA and FQGTGA. The CDR3 region is CASSQGQQETQYF. In nucleotides, the CDR3 is TGTGCCAGCAGCCAGGGACAGCAAGAGACCCAGTACTTC.

This sequence joins TRBV7-2 and TRBJ2-3, with D tentatively TRBD2 (7 bases). Germline V gives CDR1 SGHTA, CDR2 FQGNSA. V was shortened by 5 bases and J by 4 bases, with 16 bases between the two germline ends. The CDR3 loop spans 15 amino acids. The CDR3 here is CASSEEGGAADTQYF. As DNA, the CDR3 is TGTGCCAGCAGCGAAGAGGGGGGGGCCGCAGATACGCAGTATTTT.

The chain links TRBV5-1 to TRBJ2-5; D uncertain. Trimming shortened V by 2 bases and J by 5 bases, and 10 bases separated the two germline ends. The CDR3 consists of 13 residues. Per the germline V gene, CDR1 is SGHRS and CDR2 is YFSETQ. The CDR3 loop is CASSLNDGETQYF. In DNA, the CDR3 is TGCGCCAGCAGCTTAAATGACGGTGAGACCCAGTACTTC.

This clone was detected once. The V and J genes are TRBV2 and TRBJ2-5; D remains ambiguous. The CDR3 runs 12 residues. V was cut by 10 bases and J by 5 bases, with 14 bases left in between. Germline V gives CDR1 SNHLY, CDR2 FYNNEI. This CDR3 is CATGPLRETQYF. The CDR3 nucleotides read TGTGCCACCGGGCCACTTCGTGAGACCCAGTACTTC.

V is TRBV4-1 and J is TRBJ2-5, with D perhaps TRBD1 (7 bases). The CDR3 is 16 residues long. Germline CDR1 reads MGHRA; CDR2 reads YSYEKL. Deletions cut 1 base from V and 1 base from J, with 13 bases between. The CDR3 sequence is CASSQVRGDSQETQYF. In nucleotides, the CDR3 is TGCGCCAGCAGCCAAGTTAGGGGGGACAGCCAAGAGACCCAGTACTTC.